These 7 T cell receptor beta chains originate from one sample sequenced in a study of shared clonotypes between healthy human individuals. This table comes from immunoSEQ multiplex PCR, and its TCRdb copy is limited to in-frame clones, with some not included. Found here are more than 1.2 million clones, approximately 98.5% of them singletons; the top ten hold approximately 0.38%. The source material was naive CD4+ T cells sorted from blood. Subset in this sample: CD45RA+ positively selected. The receptors were sampled from a man aged 25 to 40 in good health.

The chain uses TRBV27 and TRBJ1-3; D gene unclear. Germline V gives CDR1 MNHEY, CDR2 SMNVEV (reference sequence). The CDR3 length is 16 residues. Trimming cost V 10 bases and J 3 bases, with 22 bases left between them. CDR3 nucleotides: TGTGCCACTCAAAAGCGCCGCACGACTGGTGGAAACACCATATATTTT. Residues: CATQKRRTTGGNTIYF.

J is TRBJ2-7 and V is TRBV18, with TRBD1 as a possible D gene (6 bases). V was shortened by 3 bases and J by 2 bases, with 11 bases between the two germline ends. Germline assignment: CDR1 KGHSH and CDR2 LQKENI. CDR3 length equals 14 residues. DNA of the CDR3: TGTGCCAGCTCACCCACCGCAGGGGCCTACGAGCAGTACTTC. Translation: CASSPTAGAYEQYF.

The rearrangement links TRBV4-3 to TRBJ2-1; D is perhaps TRBD1 or TRBD2 (5 bases each). The CDR3 contains 17 residues. Trimming cost V 0 bases and J 0 bases, with 12 bases left between them. Germline CDR1 and CDR2: LGHNA and YSLEER. CDR3 in amino acids: CASSQEGTATSYNEQFF. The CDR3 region has the DNA TGCGCCAGCAGCCAAGAGGGGACGGCCACCTCCTACAATGAGCAGTTCTTC.

The rearrangement links TRBV7-9 to TRBJ1-2; unclear D gene. There are 11 residues in the CDR3. Germline CDR1 is SEHNR and CDR2 is FQNEAQ (reference sequence). Between the trimmed V and J ends, which lost 5 bases and 7 bases, there was a span of 8 bases. This CDR3 reads CASSRDIGYTF. CDR3 nucleotides: TGTGCCAGCAGCCGGGATATTGGCTACACCTTC.

The V call is TRBV28, the J call TRBJ2-7, with TRBD2 matching over 11 bases. This CDR3 has 16 residues. V lost 2 bases and J lost 1; bases outside the gene matches: 4. Germline CDR1 MDHEN, CDR2 SYDVKM. CDR3 DNA sequence: TGTGCCAGCAGTTTACTAGCGGGAGGACCTTCCTACGAGCAGTACTTC. It translates to CASSLLAGGPSYEQYF. The variable domain in full, with the rest retrieved from reference TRBV28 and TRBJ2-7, is DVKVTQSSRYLVKRTGEKVFLECVQDMDHENMFWYRQDPGLGLRLIYFSYDVKMKEKGDIPEGYSVSREKKERFSLILESASTNQTSMYLCASSLLAGGPSYEQYFGPGTRLTVT.

The V gene is TRBV7-2, the J gene TRBJ2-2; 7 bases are shared with TRBD1. CDR1 and CDR2 from the germline V gene are SGHTA and FQGNSA. The J segment lost 4 bases and the V segment lost 5 bases, leaving 7 bases of the junction unmatched. This CDR3 is 15 amino acids long. As DNA, the CDR3 is TGTGCCAGCAGCCTAAGGGGGCTCTTCACCGGGGAGCTGTTTTTT. As protein: CASSLRGLFTGELFF.

The chain carries TRBV13 and TRBJ1-2, with TRBD1 matching 9 bases. The J segment lost 12 bases and the V segment lost 5 bases, leaving 4 bases of the junction unmatched. From germline, CDR1 is PRHDT and CDR2 FYEKMQ (reference sequence). This CDR3 has 11 amino acids. CDR3 region: CASSRDRVNTF. Here the CDR3 DNA reads TGTGCCAGCAGCCGGGACAGGGTAAACACCTTC. Looking up the rest from reference TRBV13 and TRBJ1-2 gives the full variable domain: AAGVIQSPRHLIKEKRETATLKCYPIPRHDTVYWYQQGPGQDPQFLISFYEKMQSDKGSIPDRFSAQQFSDYHSELNMSSLELGDSALYFCASSRDRVNTFGSGTRLTVV.